A selection of T cell receptor beta chains follows, all from one sample in a study of shared clonotypes between healthy human individuals. Libraries were prepared by immunoSEQ multiplex PCR; TCRdb keeps only in-frame clonotypes and omits some of them. The table has 2,100,000 or so clones, approximately 95% seen once. Sequencing was carried out using naive CD4+ T cells sorted from blood. These receptors all come from a man aged 18 to 30 in good health. CDR3s include the opening cysteine and the closing phenylalanine or tryptophan. Fields, in order: D gene, CDR3 length, V gene, J gene, clone size, CDR3 protein, CDR3 DNA. D genes are given only for firm matches. For some rows the clone size is stated as once, few or many, or as a class when expanded; others skip it.

TRBD1	13	TRBV5-4	TRBJ2-7	-	CASSFDRGGEQYF	TGTGCCAGCAGCTTCGACAGGGGTGGTGAGCAGTACTTC
-	17	TRBV11-2	TRBJ2-2	-	CASSSVGPLHQTGELFF	TGTGCCAGCAGCTCAGTTGGACCCCTTCACCAGACCGGGGAGCTGTTTTTT
-	16	TRBV11-2	TRBJ1-2	-	CASSLDPPGTHTGYTF	TGTGCCAGCAGCTTAGATCCCCCCGGAACCCATACGGGCTACACCTTC
-	13	TRBV29-1	TRBJ1-5	-	CSVAVEGNQPQHF	TGCAGCGTCGCAGTGGAGGGCAATCAGCCCCAGCATTTT
-	12	TRBV5-1	TRBJ2-3	-	CASSYTGDTQYF	TGCGCCAGCAGCTATACGGGGGATACGCAGTATTTT
TRBD2	16	TRBV10-3	TRBJ2-2	once	CAIKRAGVWDTGELFF	TGTGCCATCAAGAGAGCGGGAGTGTGGGACACCGGGGAGCTGTTTTTT
-	16	TRBV9	TRBJ1-3	-	CASSAPDISSGNTIYF	TGTGCCAGCAGCGCGCCGGATATAAGCTCTGGAAACACCATATATTTT
TRBD1	15	TRBV6-1	TRBJ1-5	-	CASTRGTGGREPQHF	TGTGCCAGCACCAGGGGGACAGGGGGCAGAGAGCCCCAGCATTTT
-	11	TRBV29-1	TRBJ1-1	-	CSVGQNTEAFF	TGCAGCGTTGGCCAGAACACTGAAGCTTTCTTT
-	12	TRBV2	TRBJ1-2	-	CASQTDNYGYTF	TGTGCCAGCCAGACAGACAACTATGGCTACACCTTC
TRBD1	17	TRBV4-1	TRBJ2-7	-	CASSLTTVQGAGYEQYF	TGCGCCAGCAGCCTTACTACCGTACAGGGGGCTGGCTACGAGCAGTACTTC
-	15	TRBV9	TRBJ1-6	-	CASSPLPHYNSPLHF	TGTGCCAGCAGCCCATTGCCCCACTATAATTCACCCCTCCACTTT
TRBD1	16	TRBV5-8	TRBJ1-4	-	CASSLRLDRAGEKLFF	TGTGCCAGCAGCTTGCGCCTGGACAGGGCTGGGGAAAAACTGTTTTTT
-	14	TRBV7-9	TRBJ1-4	-	CASSSQGANEKLFF	TGTGCCAGCAGCTCACAGGGCGCTAATGAAAAACTGTTTTTT
TRBD1	16	TRBV5-4	TRBJ2-1	-	CASSAMDRNSYNEQFF	TGTGCCAGCAGCGCCATGGACAGGAACTCCTACAATGAGCAGTTCTTC
-	15	TRBV6-4	TRBJ2-1	-	CASSDHSASFREQFF	TGTGCCAGCAGTGACCATTCCGCTAGCTTCAGAGAGCAGTTCTTC
-	15	TRBV13	TRBJ2-1	-	CASSPRTGYYNEQFF	TGTGCCAGCAGCCCTAGAACAGGGTACTACAATGAGCAGTTCTTC
-	15	TRBV5-1	TRBJ1-4	-	CASSPGQSENEKLFF	TGCGCCAGCAGCCCCGGTCAGAGTGAAAATGAAAAACTGTTTTTT
TRBD1	14	TRBV2	TRBJ1-5	-	CASRIDRGDQPQHF	TGTGCCAGCAGGATCGACAGGGGGGATCAGCCCCAGCATTTT
-	15	TRBV10-3	TRBJ2-1	-	CAISEGRGLYNEQFF	TGTGCCATCAGTGAGGGCAGGGGACTTTACAATGAGCAGTTCTTC
-	15	TRBV5-5	TRBJ2-5	-	CANSLAGSGGETQYF	TGTGCCAACAGCTTGGCGGGTAGCGGCGGGGAGACCCAGTACTTC
TRBD2	16	TRBV28	TRBJ2-3	-	CASSQRLAIRAGTQYF	TGTGCCAGCAGTCAGAGACTAGCGATCCGAGCGGGTACGCAGTATTTT
-	11	TRBV30	TRBJ1-2	-	CAWSGDFGYTF	TGTGCCTGGAGTGGGGACTTTGGCTACACCTTC
TRBD1	18	TRBV5-1	TRBJ2-7	-	CASSLVGPDRGKAYEQYF	TGCGCCAGCAGCTTGGTAGGCCCTGACAGGGGAAAGGCCTACGAGCAGTACTTC
TRBD1	12	TRBV28	TRBJ1-2	-	CASSADRFGYTF	TGTGCCAGCAGTGCGGACAGGTTTGGCTACACCTTC
-	12	TRBV5-4	TRBJ2-1	-	CASSMGGIEQFF	TGTGCCAGCAGCATGGGGGGAATTGAGCAGTTCTTC
-	16	TRBV6-1	TRBJ2-3	-	CASSEWGTRAPDTQYF	TGTGCCAGCAGTGAATGGGGGACAAGGGCTCCCGATACGCAGTATTTT
TRBD2	15	TRBV9	TRBJ2-7	-	CASSVADLAGVEQYF	TGTGCCAGCAGCGTGGCCGATCTAGCGGGGGTCGAGCAGTACTTC
-	19	TRBV7-9	TRBJ1-4	-	CASSLNSWMERRTSEKLFF	TGTGCCAGCAGCTTGAACAGTTGGATGGAGCGGCGAACATCGGAAAAACTGTTTTTT